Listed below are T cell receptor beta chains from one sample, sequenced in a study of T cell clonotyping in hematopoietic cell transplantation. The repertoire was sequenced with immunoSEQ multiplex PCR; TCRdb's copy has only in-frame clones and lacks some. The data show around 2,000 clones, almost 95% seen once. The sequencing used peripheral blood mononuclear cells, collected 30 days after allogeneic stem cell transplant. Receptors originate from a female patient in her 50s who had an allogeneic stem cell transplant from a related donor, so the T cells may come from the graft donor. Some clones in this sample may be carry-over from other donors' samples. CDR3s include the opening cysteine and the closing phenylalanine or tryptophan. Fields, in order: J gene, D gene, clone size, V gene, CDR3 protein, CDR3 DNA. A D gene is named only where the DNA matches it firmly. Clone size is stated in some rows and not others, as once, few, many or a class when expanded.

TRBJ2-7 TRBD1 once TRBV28 CASSSPGQSYEQYF TGTGCCAGCAGTTCCCCGGGACAGAGCTACGAGCAGTACTTC
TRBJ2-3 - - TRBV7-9 CASTQGGADTQYF TGTGCCAGCACCCAGGGCGGAGCAGATACGCAGTATTTT
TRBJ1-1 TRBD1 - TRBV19 CASDAGTAVMEAFF TGTGCCAGTGATGCCGGGACAGCTGTAATGGAAGCTTTCTTT
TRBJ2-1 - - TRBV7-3 CASSSNPTTYNEQFF TGTGCCAGCAGCTCCAATCCTACTACCTACAATGAGCAGTTCTTC
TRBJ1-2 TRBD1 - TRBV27 CASSWTGFYGYTF TGTGCCAGCAGTTGGACAGGCTTCTATGGCTACACCTTC
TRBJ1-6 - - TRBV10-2 CASSHYNSPLHF TGCGCCAGCAGTCACTATAATTCACCCCTCCACTTT
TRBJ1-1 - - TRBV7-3 CASSLTRGSNTEAFF TGTGCCAGCAGCTTAACGCGCGGTTCGAACACTGAAGCTTTCTTT
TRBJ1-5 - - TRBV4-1 CASSQAFASPQGPQHF TGCGCCAGCAGCCAAGCGTTTGCCAGCCCTCAGGGGCCCCAGCATTTT
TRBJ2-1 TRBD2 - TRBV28 CASGGLAPLNEQFF TGTGCCAGCGGTGGACTAGCCCCTCTCAATGAGCAGTTCTTC
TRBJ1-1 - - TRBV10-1 CASSESGRGTEAFF TGCGCCAGCAGTGAGTCCGGACGGGGCACTGAAGCTTTCTTT
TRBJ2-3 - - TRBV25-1 CASSDLLDEDTQYF TGTGCCAGCAGTGATCTCTTGGACGAGGATACGCAGTATTTT
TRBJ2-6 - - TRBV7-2 CASTRDSGANVLTF TGTGCCAGCACCCGGGACTCTGGGGCCAACGTCCTGACTTTC
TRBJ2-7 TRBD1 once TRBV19 CASSPGGWDYEQYF TGTGCCAGTAGCCCAGGGGGTTGGGACTACGAGCAGTACTTC
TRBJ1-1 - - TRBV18 CASSPIARNTEAFF TGTGCCAGCTCACCCATCGCGCGAAACACTGAAGCTTTCTTT
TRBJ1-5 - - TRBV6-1 CASSEVTGVRQPQHF TGTGCCAGCAGTGAAGTGACGGGGGTACGGCAGCCCCAGCATTTT
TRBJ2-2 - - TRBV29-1 CSSPSTTGELFF TGCAGCTCCCCCTCGACTACCGGGGAGCTGTTTTTT